This is a list of T cell receptor beta chains from one sample in a study of OX40 agonist ivuxolimab in advanced cancers. Sequencing used immunoSEQ multiplex PCR; TCRdb keeps in-frame clones, though not all of them. The profile covers 10,000 or so clones, with around 80% appearing a single time and more than 14% taken by the ten largest. The sample was CD4+ or CD8+ T cells sorted from blood, taken in a trial of the OX40 agonist ivuxolimab. These receptors were obtained from an adult with an advanced solid tumor such as melanoma, head and neck, liver or kidney cancer. The CDR3 runs from the conserved cysteine through the conserved F or W. The order of the fields is V gene, D gene, J gene, CDR3 protein. A D gene is named only where the DNA matches it firmly.

V gene: TRBV6-4
D gene: -
J gene: TRBJ1-4
CDR3 protein: CASKGILNEKLFF

V gene: TRBV9
D gene: -
J gene: TRBJ2-2
CDR3 protein: CASSPGQSTGELFF

V gene: TRBV5-1
D gene: -
J gene: TRBJ2-1
CDR3 protein: CATRFDGGYEQFF

V gene: TRBV5-1
D gene: TRBD2
J gene: TRBJ2-7
CDR3 protein: CASSLVAGGSYEQYF

V gene: TRBV9
D gene: TRBD2
J gene: TRBJ2-2
CDR3 protein: CASSVASGLAGITGELFF

V gene: TRBV2
D gene: -
J gene: TRBJ2-1
CDR3 protein: CASSEYGPDYEQFF

V gene: TRBV7-3
D gene: -
J gene: TRBJ2-3
CDR3 protein: CASSLYSGTDTQYF

V gene: TRBV5-1
D gene: TRBD2
J gene: TRBJ2-7
CDR3 protein: CASSLGGGSYEQYF

V gene: TRBV14
D gene: -
J gene: TRBJ1-6
CDR3 protein: CASSQETGISPLHF

V gene: TRBV2
D gene: TRBD2
J gene: TRBJ2-1
CDR3 protein: CASRASGGAYNEQFF

V gene: TRBV27
D gene: -
J gene: TRBJ2-3
CDR3 protein: CASSWGGEDRTDTQYF

V gene: TRBV10-3
D gene: -
J gene: TRBJ2-3
CDR3 protein: CAISESNGGGLTDTQYF

V gene: TRBV2
D gene: TRBD1
J gene: TRBJ2-7
CDR3 protein: CASTRDRGHHEQYF

V gene: TRBV6-5
D gene: -
J gene: TRBJ2-7
CDR3 protein: CASSPYTGPRDEQYF

V gene: TRBV12-5
D gene: -
J gene: TRBJ1-1
CDR3 protein: CASGFRGGTEAFF

V gene: TRBV10-1
D gene: TRBD1
J gene: TRBJ1-4
CDR3 protein: CASSEKTGGREKLFF

V gene: TRBV30
D gene: -
J gene: TRBJ2-1
CDR3 protein: CASNEQFF

V gene: TRBV11-2
D gene: -
J gene: TRBJ2-7
CDR3 protein: CASSLAVWTDEQYF

V gene: TRBV6-5
D gene: -
J gene: TRBJ2-1
CDR3 protein: CASSYDLANEQFF

V gene: TRBV27
D gene: -
J gene: TRBJ1-2
CDR3 protein: CASSLGVSYGYTF

V gene: TRBV21-1
D gene: -
J gene: TRBJ1-5
CDR3 protein: CASSKEVSNQPQHF

V gene: TRBV7-6
D gene: TRBD1
J gene: TRBJ1-4
CDR3 protein: CASSLGTGGGKLFF

V gene: TRBV5-4
D gene: TRBD2
J gene: -
CDR3 protein: CASSWGLSEQYF

V gene: TRBV7-9
D gene: -
J gene: TRBJ2-7
CDR3 protein: CASSPQDEQYF

V gene: TRBV27
D gene: TRBD1
J gene: TRBJ1-5
CDR3 protein: CASSLGGQGNQPQHF

V gene: TRBV19
D gene: -
J gene: TRBJ2-1
CDR3 protein: CASSIGAVPSYNEQFF

V gene: TRBV12-5
D gene: -
J gene: TRBJ1-1
CDR3 protein: CASGFPGTEAFF

V gene: TRBV29-1
D gene: -
J gene: TRBJ2-5
CDR3 protein: CSALAGAGETQYF

V gene: TRBV7-6
D gene: TRBD1
J gene: TRBJ2-2
CDR3 protein: CASSPTGGPDTGELFF

V gene: TRBV7-9
D gene: TRBD1
J gene: TRBJ1-1
CDR3 protein: CASSLTGTEAFF

V gene: TRBV6-4
D gene: -
J gene: TRBJ2-2
CDR3 protein: CASSEDTGELFF

V gene: TRBV2
D gene: -
J gene: TRBJ1-5
CDR3 protein: CASTPPTDSGYSNQPQHF

V gene: TRBV6-5
D gene: -
J gene: TRBJ1-6
CDR3 protein: CASSPGWGGNSPLHF

V gene: TRBV27
D gene: TRBD2
J gene: TRBJ2-2
CDR3 protein: CASSLDGGAGELFF

V gene: TRBV7-9
D gene: -
J gene: TRBJ2-3
CDR3 protein: CASSTIIRGTDTQYF

V gene: TRBV7-6
D gene: -
J gene: TRBJ2-2
CDR3 protein: CASSLEVEHPGELFF

V gene: TRBV5-1
D gene: TRBD2
J gene: -
CDR3 protein: CASSLSGASPHEQYF

V gene: TRBV2
D gene: -
J gene: TRBJ2-7
CDR3 protein: CASSEEGQLYEQYF

V gene: TRBV7-9
D gene: TRBD1
J gene: TRBJ2-3
CDR3 protein: CASSSGTGSTDTQYF

V gene: TRBV9
D gene: -
J gene: TRBJ2-2
CDR3 protein: CASSVWGNTGELFF

V gene: TRBV10-3
D gene: -
J gene: TRBJ2-1
CDR3 protein: CAIRDVVEDEQFF

V gene: TRBV11-2
D gene: TRBD2
J gene: TRBJ2-2
CDR3 protein: CARGRWRERNTGELFF

V gene: TRBV13
D gene: TRBD1
J gene: TRBJ1-1
CDR3 protein: CASSLGDRVTEAFF

V gene: TRBV4-1
D gene: -
J gene: TRBJ1-1
CDR3 protein: CASSQDSPEAFF

V gene: TRBV27
D gene: -
J gene: TRBJ2-7
CDR3 protein: CASSLGGLEGEQYF

V gene: TRBV28
D gene: -
J gene: TRBJ1-2
CDR3 protein: CASSHMGDGYTF